This TCR beta chain derives from a study of blood T cell repertoires in COVID-19. Study context: Samples representing acute and convalescent COVID-19 were sourced from the United States, Italy and Spain. In each case, the material was cDNA or gDNA derived from T cells, B-cell-depleted T cells, or PBMCs.

Per the germline V gene, CDR1 is SGDLS and CDR2 is YYNGEE. J gave up 0 bases and V 4 bases, and 9 bases lay outside the gene matches. This CDR3 is 16 amino acids long. In the original processing: Amplification with reference gene primers provided the estimates of nucleated cell counts. Libraries were prepared by immunoSEQ multiplex PCR; TCRdb keeps only in-frame clonotypes and omits some of them. V, J and clone size are those of that table, while D and trimming were read from the DNA. The table shows around 71,000 clones, with about 76% occurring only once. The sample was peripheral blood. The receptor comes from a woman older than 75 with active or convalescent COVID-19. The chain uses TRBV9 and TRBJ1-1, with 7 bases that match TRBD1. The DNA of the CDR3 is TGTGCCAGCAGCAGGGGATCTGACAGGGTGAACACTGAAGCTTTCTTT. Its protein product is CASSRGSDRVNTEAFF. The complete variable domain, with remaining parts taken from reference TRBV9 and TRBJ1-1, reads DSGVTQTPKHLITATGQRVTLRCSPRSGDLSVYWYQQSLDQGLQFLIQYYNGEERAKGNILERFSAQQFPDLHSELNLSSLELGDSALYFCASSRGSDRVNTEAFFGQGTRLTVV.